A single sample is the source of the 15 T cell receptor beta chains below, sequenced in a study of blood T cell repertoires in COVID-19. Generated by immunoSEQ multiplex PCR, the TCRdb table keeps only in-frame clones and is missing some. The sample records under 150,000 clones, around three quarters being singletons. The specimen sequenced was peripheral blood. Every receptor here comes from a human donor in a cohort sampled during active COVID-19.

In nucleotides, the CDR3 is TGTGCCAGCGGGCCCAACAATGAGCAGTTCTTC. This translates into CASGPNNEQFF. The chain recombines TRBV5-6 with TRBJ2-1; D call uncertain. The CDR3 length is 11 residues. From germline, CDR1 is SGHDT and CDR2 YYEEEE. Trimming removed 7 bases at V and 5 bases at J, with 7 bases between.

This chain uses TRBV27 with TRBJ2-1, with a tentative D call TRBD2 (5 bases). CDR3 length equals 11 residues. V lost 8 bases and J 7 bases, leaving 9 bases between the germline ends. Germline-derived CDR1 and CDR2 are MNHEY and SMNVEV (reference sequence). The CDR3 reads CASVSGNEQFF. DNA for the CDR3: TGTGCCAGCGTTTCGGGGAATGAGCAGTTCTTC.

The V gene is TRBV5-1, the J gene TRBJ2-7; possibly TRBD1 for D (5 bases). Trimming pared 0 bases from V and 0 bases from J, leaving 10 bases between. CDR1 is SGHRS and CDR2 is YFSETQ in the germline V gene. The CDR3 is 15 residues long. In DNA, the CDR3 is TGCGCCAGCAGCTTGGAGGGGTCATACTCCTACGAGCAGTACTTC. It specifies CASSLEGSYSYEQYF.

The chain is built from TRBV19 and TRBJ2-1; TRBD2 is a possible D gene (7 bases). The length of the CDR3 is 15 residues. Germline lookup yields CDR1 LNHDA and CDR2 SQIVND (reference sequence). V gave up 0 bases and J gave up 5 bases, with 11 bases separating them. The CDR3 DNA reads TGTGCCAGTAGTATAGATCGGGGGGCCAACAATGAGCAGTTCTTC. It specifies CASSIDRGANNEQFF. The entire variable domain, with the rest obtained from reference TRBV19 and TRBJ2-1, is as follows: DGGITQSPKYLFRKEGQNVTLSCEQNLNHDAMYWYRQDPGQGLRLIYYSQIVNDFQKGDIAEGYSVSREKKESFPLTVTSAQKNPTAFYLCASSIDRGANNEQFFGPGTRLTVL.

The chain links TRBV5-1 to TRBJ2-1; D might be TRBD1 (6 bases). Germline CDR1 is SGHRS and CDR2 is YFSETQ. The CDR3 is 13 amino acids. V was trimmed by 7 bases and J by 5 bases, leaving 13 bases between them. The CDR3 loop is CASGGQINNEQFF. CDR3 nucleotides: TGCGCCAGCGGTGGACAGATAAACAATGAGCAGTTCTTC.

This chain uses TRBV5-5 with TRBJ1-2, with D hard to call. From germline, CDR1 is SGHKS and CDR2 YYEKEE (reference sequence). Trimming left V 0 bases short and J 5 bases short, with 20 bases between. The CDR3 is made up of 17 amino acids. The CDR3 DNA reads as TGTGCCAGCAGCTTGGAAGGTGGAGTCACAAGGGAGTATGGCTACACCTTC. It codes for CASSLEGGVTREYGYTF.

The chain combines TRBV7-3 with TRBJ1-2; D perhaps matches TRBD1 (5 bases). Germline V gene lookup returns CDR1 SGHTA and CDR2 FQGTGA. The length of the CDR3 is 15 residues. Between the trimmed V and J ends, which lost 6 bases and 2 bases, there was a span of 16 bases. DNA for the CDR3: TGTGCCAGCAGACCATCGCCGGGGGGGAACTATGGCTACACCTTC. Its protein product is CASRPSPGGNYGYTF.

This clone has only a few counts. The chain combines TRBV10-3 with TRBJ1-6; TRBD1 aligns across 7 bases. The CDR3 is made up of 13 amino acids. The V gene's germline CDR1 is ENHRY and CDR2 SYGVKD. V was clipped by 6 bases and J by 10 bases; unmatched bases: 6. The CDR3 region has the DNA TGTGCCATCAGAGTAGACAGGGTATCACCCCTCCACTTT. Its protein product is CAIRVDRVSPLHF.

This chain joins TRBV5-4 and TRBJ1-2, with D perhaps TRBD1 (6 bases). Germline loops: CDR1 SGHNT, CDR2 YYREEE (reference sequence). Trimming left V 0 bases short and J 1 base short, with 10 bases between. This CDR3 is 15 amino acids long. The CDR3 nucleotides are TGTGCCAGCAGCTTGGTTACAGGGATTAACTATGGCTACACCTTC. Its protein product is CASSLVTGINYGYTF.

CDR3 in amino acids: CASSQARGQNSPLHF. DNA of the CDR3: TGTGCCAGCAGCCAAGCCAGGGGGCAAAATTCACCCCTCCACTTT. The J gene is TRBJ1-6, the V gene TRBV14; 8 bases are shared with TRBD1. The ends lost 1 base at V and 7 bases at J; junction bases unmatched: 3. Germline CDR1 reads SGHDN; CDR2 reads FVKESK. The CDR3 totals 15 residues.

This sequence joins TRBV9 and TRBJ2-7; TRBD2 matches at 11 bases. The CDR3 loop spans 14 amino acids. Germline V gene data show CDR1 as SGDLS and CDR2 as YYNGEE. J was trimmed by 0 bases and V by 5 bases; bases with no gene match: 1. This CDR3 reads CASSSGGASYEQYF. The CDR3 nucleotides read TGTGCCAGCAGTAGCGGGGGGGCCTCCTACGAGCAGTACTTC. Complete variable domain (other parts from reference TRBV9 and TRBJ2-7): DSGVTQTPKHLITATGQRVTLRCSPRSGDLSVYWYQQSLDQGLQFLIQYYNGEERAKGNILERFSAQQFPDLHSELNLSSLELGDSALYFCASSSGGASYEQYFGPGTRLTVT.

The gene calls are TRBV28 and TRBJ2-3; TRBD1 matches 7 bases. The CDR3 is 14 amino acids. CDR1 is MDHEN, CDR2 SYDVKM, per germline. The V segment lost 8 bases and the J segment 3 bases; nucleotides outside the gene matches: 8. CDR3 residues: CASGRTGWTDTQYF. CDR3 coding DNA: TGTGCCAGCGGCCGGACAGGCTGGACAGATACGCAGTATTTT.

The chain is built from TRBV19 and TRBJ2-1; 8 nucleotides line up with TRBD2. The CDR3 consists of 16 residues. The V segment lost 4 bases and the J segment 7 bases; nucleotides outside the gene matches: 12. Per germline, CDR1 LNHDA and CDR2 SQIVND (reference sequence). CDR3 bases: TGTGCCAGTAGTAAGCTAGCGGGCGTGCTGGAGAATGAGCAGTTCTTC. It is translated as CASSKLAGVLENEQFF.

The chain carries TRBV12-3 or TRBV12-4 and TRBJ2-3; D not certain. This CDR3 comprises 13 residues. Trimming removed 5 bases from V and 4 bases from J, with 10 bases in between. CDR3 sequence: CASSPLGPDTQYF. DNA of the CDR3: TGTGCCAGCAGTCCTCTGGGCCCAGATACGCAGTATTTT.

The CDR3 protein is CASRSSGSGANVLTF. The CDR3 bases are TGTGCCAGCAGATCTTCGGGTAGTGGGGCCAACGTCCTGACTTTC. The chain carries TRBV6-5 and TRBJ2-6; the D is unclear. This CDR3 region has 15 residues. Germline V gene sequence: CDR1 MNHEY, CDR2 SVGAGI. V was shortened by 6 bases and J by 3 bases, with 12 bases between the two germline ends.